The next 13 T cell receptor beta chains were all read from a single sample in a study of monozygotic twins with inflammatory bowel disease. No DNA is given; TCRdb re-called the 5' RACE reads and lists each CDR3 protein once. This sample's clone table lists just over 300,000 distinct CDR3 sequences. Sequenced: blood. The receptors come from a human donor with ulcerative colitis or Crohn's disease, or a healthy co-twin of an affected twin (not recorded which).

The chain links TRBV18 to TRBJ2-5. CDR3 length: 11 residues. Germline V CDR1 and CDR2: KGHSH, LQKENI. CDR3 protein: CASSVSETQYF.

The chain joins TRBV7-2 to TRBJ1-5. The CDR3 is 14 residues long. Germline CDR1 and CDR2: SGHTA and FQGNSA. The CDR3 region is CASSLTFGYPPQHF.

The chain couples TRBV11-2 to TRBJ1-1. This CDR3 spans 14 amino acids. Germline CDR1 SGHAT, CDR2 FQNNGV. CDR3 amino acids: CASSLYPGTSEAFF.

This chain joins TRBV6-1 and TRBJ2-3; TCRdb indicates TRBD1, and absent DNA this call remains unverified. This CDR3 is 16 amino acids long. Germline CDR1 is MNHNS and CDR2 is SASEGT. The CDR3 here is CASKDRGAYSTDTQYF.

V usage is TRBV20-1 and J usage is TRBJ2-3; TCRdb selects TRBD2, and the lack of DNA leaves this call unchecked. The germline gives CDR1 DFQATT, CDR2 SNEGSKA (reference sequence). The CDR3 runs 18 residues. The CDR3 sequence is CSADSPGLAGASTDTQYF.

This chain's CDR3 is CASSLVGDSNIPLHF. The chain carries TRBV27 and TRBJ1-6; the D call of TRBD1 rests on TCRdb alone, since no DNA is present to check it. This CDR3 comprises 15 residues. CDR1 and CDR2 from the germline V gene are MNHEY and SMNVEV (reference sequence).

The chain couples TRBV19 to TRBJ2-1; no DNA is available, so the TRBD1 call from TCRdb remains unchecked. The CDR3 runs to 15 residues. Germline CDR1 LNHDA, CDR2 SQIVND (reference sequence). The CDR3 reads CASSILDRDNNEQFF.

The J gene is TRBJ2-2, the V gene TRBV5-1; the D call from TCRdb, TRBD1, cannot be confirmed without DNA. The CDR3 spans 16 residues. Germline values: CDR1 SGHRS, CDR2 YFSETQ. CDR3 amino acids: CASSLAGGADTGELFF. Supplemented by reference TRBV5-1 and TRBJ2-2, the full variable domain reads KAGVTQTPRYLIKTRGQQVTLSCSPISGHRSVSWYQQTPGQGLQFLFEYFSETQRNKGNFPGRFSGRQFSNSRSEMNVSTLELGDSALYLCASSLAGGADTGELFFGEGSRLTVL.

This chain links TRBV5-1 with TRBJ2-7; TCRdb outputs TRBD2, but without DNA this stays unchecked. The germline V gene encodes CDR1 SGHRS and CDR2 YFSETQ. The CDR3 runs 13 residues. CDR3 amino acids: CASSLRAPYEQYF. Complete variable domain (other parts from reference TRBV5-1 and TRBJ2-7): KAGVTQTPRYLIKTRGQQVTLSCSPISGHRSVSWYQQTPGQGLQFLFEYFSETQRNKGNFPGRFSGRQFSNSRSEMNVSTLELGDSALYLCASSLRAPYEQYFGPGTRLTVT.

This chain connects TRBV6-5 to TRBJ2-3; TCRdb outputs TRBD1, but without DNA this stays unchecked. The germline V gene encodes CDR1 MNHEY and CDR2 SVGAGI. This CDR3 spans 16 amino acids. The chain's CDR3 is CASSYDDGISTDTQYF.

This chain connects TRBV7-8 to TRBJ2-1; the TCRdb D gene call, TRBD1, has no DNA to confirm it. The CDR3 consists of 16 residues. Germline values: CDR1 SGHVS, CDR2 FQNEAQ. CDR3 in amino acids: CASSTLSGFSYNEQFF.

This chain uses TRBV20-1 with TRBJ2-5; the TCRdb call, TRBD1, lacks DNA for checking. The CDR3 loop spans 11 amino acids. CDR1 DFQATT and CDR2 SNEGSKA come from the germline V gene (reference sequence). The CDR3 here is CSAPWGETQYF.

The J gene is TRBJ2-1, the V gene TRBV20-1. This CDR3 is built from 11 residues. In germline, CDR1 is DFQATT, CDR2 SNEGSKA (reference sequence). CDR3 loop: CSASLVGEQFF.